The 2 T cell receptor beta chains below all came from one sample that was sequenced in a study of tissue T cells after allogeneic stem cell transplantation. Generated by immunoSEQ multiplex PCR, the TCRdb table keeps only in-frame clones and is missing some. This sample yields approximately 6,600 clones, of which 45% to 60% are seen a single time; roughly 8% belongs to the top ten. Time point described: mouse harvest day 7 after allogeneic transplant. Each mouse received 10^7 T-cell-depleted marrow cells plus 10^6 splenic CD5+ T cells by tail vein. Sequenced: lymph node tissue. These receptors were collected from a female BALB/c mouse given C57BL/6 T cells with graft-versus-host disease after an allogeneic hematopoietic cell transplant.

Relative to its sample, this clone is medium-sized. Mouse gene names and germline throughout. The CDR3 end falls 1 residue outside the read, so it is completed with the germline J gene. V usage is TRBV14 and J usage is TRBJ2-7, with unresolved D. Germline V gives CDR1 SGHDT, CDR2 FRDEAV. V lost 4 bases to trimming and J lost 4 bases, with 6 bases between them. The CDR3 has 11 residues. This CDR3 is CASSLVYEQYF. CDR3 bases read: TGTGCCAGCAGTCTCGTATATGAACAGTAC.

This clone has only a few counts. Gene labels here are mouse ones. The sequenced fragment ends 1 residue before the CDR3 boundary, so the rest is inferred from the germline J gene. The chain has TRBV16 and TRBJ2-5; 9 bases line up with TRBD2. CDR3 length equals 15 residues. The germline gives CDR1 SGHSA, CDR2 FRNQAP. Germline trimming cut 1 base from V and 4 bases from J; bases unmatched to any gene: 3. CDR3 residues: CASSLGDWGKDTQYF. The DNA read from the CDR3 is TGTGCAAGCAGCTTAGGCGACTGGGGGAAAGACACCCAGTAC.